This T cell receptor (beta chain) came from a study of cytomegalovirus exposure and HLA in healthy donors. Overall study context: An earlier analysis identified approximately 120 million unique TCR beta sequences in approximately 170 million T cells.

V was trimmed by 4 bases and J by 2 bases, leaving 8 bases between them. Germline V lookup: CDR1 SGHAT, CDR2 FQNNGV. This CDR3 contains 14 residues. The table lists this clone with a few counts. Vbeta (60) and Jbeta (13) primers were used in the PCR. Using immunoSEQ multiplex PCR, the repertoire was profiled, and TCRdb retains in-frame clones only, with some absent. The sample lists roughly 140,000 clones, approximately 78% occurring once. This sequence was found in a man between 35 and 55 years old in good health and CMV-seropositive. V and J are TRBV11-2 and TRBJ2-2, with D perhaps TRBD2 (5 bases). The sample was PBMCs. The DNA for the CDR3 is TGTGCCAGCAGCTCCGGACTCAACACCGGGGAGCTGTTTTTT. Translating it yields CASSSGLNTGELFF.